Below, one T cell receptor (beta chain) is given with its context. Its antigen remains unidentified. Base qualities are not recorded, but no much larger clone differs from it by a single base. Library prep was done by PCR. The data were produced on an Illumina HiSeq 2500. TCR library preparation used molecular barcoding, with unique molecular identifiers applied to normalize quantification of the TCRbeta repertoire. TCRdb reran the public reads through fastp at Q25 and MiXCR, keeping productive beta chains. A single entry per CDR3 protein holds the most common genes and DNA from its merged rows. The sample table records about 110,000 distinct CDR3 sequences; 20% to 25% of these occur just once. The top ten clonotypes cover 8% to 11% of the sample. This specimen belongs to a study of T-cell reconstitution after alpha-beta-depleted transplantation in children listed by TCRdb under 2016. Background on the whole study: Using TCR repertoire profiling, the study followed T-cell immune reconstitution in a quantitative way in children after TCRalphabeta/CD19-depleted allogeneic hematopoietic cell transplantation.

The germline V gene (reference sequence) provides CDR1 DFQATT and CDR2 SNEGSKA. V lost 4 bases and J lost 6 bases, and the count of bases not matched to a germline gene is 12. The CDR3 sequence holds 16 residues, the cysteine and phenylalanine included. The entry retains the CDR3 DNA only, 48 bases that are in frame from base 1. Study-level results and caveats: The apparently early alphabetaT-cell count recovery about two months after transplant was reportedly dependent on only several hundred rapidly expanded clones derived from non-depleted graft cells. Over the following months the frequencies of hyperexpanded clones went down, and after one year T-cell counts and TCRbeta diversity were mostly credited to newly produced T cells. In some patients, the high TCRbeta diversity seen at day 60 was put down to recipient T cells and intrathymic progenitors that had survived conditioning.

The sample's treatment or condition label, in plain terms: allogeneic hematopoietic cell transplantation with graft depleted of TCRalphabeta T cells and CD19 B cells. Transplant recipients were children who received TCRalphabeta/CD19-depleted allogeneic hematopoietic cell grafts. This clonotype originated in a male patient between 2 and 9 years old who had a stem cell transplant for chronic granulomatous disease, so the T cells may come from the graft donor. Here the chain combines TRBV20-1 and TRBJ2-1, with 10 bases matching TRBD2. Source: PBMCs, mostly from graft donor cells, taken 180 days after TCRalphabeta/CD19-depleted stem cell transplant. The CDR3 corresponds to CSATPWASGRPNEQFF. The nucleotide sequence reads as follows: TGCAGTGCTACCCCCTGGGCTAGCGGGAGACCCAATGAGCAGTTCTTC.